This T cell receptor (beta chain) derives from a study of blood T cell repertoires in COVID-19. Across the study: There were acute and convalescent COVID-19 samples, and they came from the United States, Italy and Spain. T cells, B-cell-depleted T cells, or PBMCs supplied cDNA or gDNA.

The CDR3 totals 16 residues. V lost 0 bases, J lost 4 bases, and 13 bases lay in between. CDR1 and CDR2 (germline): MRHNA, SNTAGT. Authors' analysis steps: Estimation of nucleated cell counts was performed using reference gene primer amplification. Using immunoSEQ multiplex PCR, the repertoire was profiled, and TCRdb retains in-frame clones only, with some absent. V and J calls and clone size are as listed in that table; D and trimming were resolved from the DNA. The table has 200,000 to 250,000 clones, approximately 91% seen once. This chain connects TRBV6-4 to TRBJ2-1; possible D gene TRBD2, 6 bases. The sequencing sample was made of peripheral blood. The TCR originated in a woman aged 55 to 70 with acute or convalescent COVID-19. The CDR3 spells CASSDSSRGVYNEQFF. CDR3 DNA sequence: TGTGCCAGCAGTGACTCTTCTCGCGGGGTTTACAATGAGCAGTTCTTC.